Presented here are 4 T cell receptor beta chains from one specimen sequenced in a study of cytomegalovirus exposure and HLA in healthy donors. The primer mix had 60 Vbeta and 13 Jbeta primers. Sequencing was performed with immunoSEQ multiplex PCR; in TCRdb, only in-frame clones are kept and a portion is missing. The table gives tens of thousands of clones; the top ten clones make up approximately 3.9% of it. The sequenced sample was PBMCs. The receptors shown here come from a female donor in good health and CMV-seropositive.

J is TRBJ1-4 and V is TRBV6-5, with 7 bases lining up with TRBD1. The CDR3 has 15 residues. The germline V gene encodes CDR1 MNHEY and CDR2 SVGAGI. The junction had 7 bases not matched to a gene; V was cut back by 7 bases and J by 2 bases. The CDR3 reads CASTYAGGTNEKLFF. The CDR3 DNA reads TGTGCCAGCACCTATGCAGGGGGGACTAATGAAAAACTGTTTTTT.

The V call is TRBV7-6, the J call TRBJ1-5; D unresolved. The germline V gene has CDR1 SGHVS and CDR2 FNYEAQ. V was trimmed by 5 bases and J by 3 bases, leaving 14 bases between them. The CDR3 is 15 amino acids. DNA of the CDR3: TGTGCCAGCAGCGCCGGACTTGGTCTCAATCAGCCCCAGCATTTT. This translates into CASSAGLGLNQPQHF.

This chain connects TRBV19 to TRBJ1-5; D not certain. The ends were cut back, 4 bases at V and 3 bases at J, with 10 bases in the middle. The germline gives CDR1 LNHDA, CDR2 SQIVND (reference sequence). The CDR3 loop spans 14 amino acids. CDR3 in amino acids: CASSNAGYNQPQHF. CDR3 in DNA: TGTGCCAGTAGTAATGCAGGCTACAATCAGCCCCAGCATTTT.

The CDR3 region has the DNA TGCGCCAGCAGCCAAGATTCAGCGGGCTACGAGCAGTACTTC. Amino acids: CASSQDSAGYEQYF. The V gene is TRBV4-3, the J gene TRBJ2-7, with D possibly matching TRBD2 (6 bases). V lost 0 bases to trimming and J lost 3 bases, with 9 bases between them. From germline, CDR1 is LGHNA and CDR2 YSLEER. There are 14 residues in the CDR3.